This T cell receptor (beta chain) emerged from a study of blood T cell repertoires in COVID-19. Turning to the study itself: T cells, B-cell-depleted T cells, or PBMCs provided the cDNA or gDNA that served as material.

Profiled with immunoSEQ multiplex PCR; TCRdb holds only in-frame clones, not every one. The table lists roughly 62,000 clones, approximately 84% of them singletons. Sequencing used peripheral blood. The TCR sequence derives from a human donor in a cohort sampled during active COVID-19.

CDR3 bases: TGTGCCAGCAGCCCCCGGACTAGCGGTTACAATGAGCAGTTCTTC. Its protein is CASSPRTSGYNEQFF. V and J are TRBV7-2 and TRBJ2-1; 10 positions match TRBD2. The CDR3 consists of 15 residues. V shed 5 bases and J 4 bases; nucleotides not matched to a gene: 5. Looked up from germline, CDR1 is SGHTA and CDR2 is FQGNSA.